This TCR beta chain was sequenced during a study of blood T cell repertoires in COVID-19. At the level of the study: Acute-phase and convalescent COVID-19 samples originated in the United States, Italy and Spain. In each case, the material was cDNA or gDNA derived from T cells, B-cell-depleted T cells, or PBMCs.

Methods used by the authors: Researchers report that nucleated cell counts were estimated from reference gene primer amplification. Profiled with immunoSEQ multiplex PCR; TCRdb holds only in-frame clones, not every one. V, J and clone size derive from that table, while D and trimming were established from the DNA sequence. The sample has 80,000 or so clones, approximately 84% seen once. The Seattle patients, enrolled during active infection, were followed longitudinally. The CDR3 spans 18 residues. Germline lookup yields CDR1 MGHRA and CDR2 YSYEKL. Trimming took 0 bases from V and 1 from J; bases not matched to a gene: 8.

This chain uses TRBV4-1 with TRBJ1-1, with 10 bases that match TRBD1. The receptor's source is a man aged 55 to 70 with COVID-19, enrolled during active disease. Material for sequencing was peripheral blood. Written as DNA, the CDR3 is TGCGCCAGCAGCCAAGATTTTCGGGACAGGGGCTCGAACACTGAAGCTTTCTTT. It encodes CASSQDFRDRGSNTEAFF.